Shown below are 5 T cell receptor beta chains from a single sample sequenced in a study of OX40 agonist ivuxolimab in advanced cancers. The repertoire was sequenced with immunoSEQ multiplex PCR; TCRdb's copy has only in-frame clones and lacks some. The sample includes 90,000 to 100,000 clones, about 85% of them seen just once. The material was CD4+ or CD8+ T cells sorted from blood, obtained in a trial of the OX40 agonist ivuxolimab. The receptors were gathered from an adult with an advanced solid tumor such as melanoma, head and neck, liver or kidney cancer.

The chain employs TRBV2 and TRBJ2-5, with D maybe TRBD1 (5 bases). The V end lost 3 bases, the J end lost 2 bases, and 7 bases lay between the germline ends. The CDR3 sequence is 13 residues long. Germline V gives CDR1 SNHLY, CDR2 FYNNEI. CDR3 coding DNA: TGTGCCAGCAGTGAGGACACACAAGAGACCCAGTACTTC. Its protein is CASSEDTQETQYF.

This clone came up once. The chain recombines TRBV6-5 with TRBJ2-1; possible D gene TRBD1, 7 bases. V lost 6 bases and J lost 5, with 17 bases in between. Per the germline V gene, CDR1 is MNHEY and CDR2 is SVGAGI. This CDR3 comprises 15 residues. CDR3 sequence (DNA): TGTGCCAGCAGCTCGATGCCAGGGGGGAACAATGAGCAGTTCTTC. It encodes CASSSMPGGNNEQFF.

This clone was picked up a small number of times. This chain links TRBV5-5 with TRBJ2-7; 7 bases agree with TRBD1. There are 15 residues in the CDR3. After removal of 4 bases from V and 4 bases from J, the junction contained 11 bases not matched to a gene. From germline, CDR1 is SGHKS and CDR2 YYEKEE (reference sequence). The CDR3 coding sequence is TGTGCCAGCAGCCCTGGGCCGGGACAGAATTACGAGCAGTACGTC. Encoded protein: CASSPGPGQNYEQYV.

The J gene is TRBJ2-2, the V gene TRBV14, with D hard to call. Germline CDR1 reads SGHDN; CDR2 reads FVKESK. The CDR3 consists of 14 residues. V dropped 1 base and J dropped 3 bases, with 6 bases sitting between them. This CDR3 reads CASSQARYTGELFF. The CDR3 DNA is TGTGCCAGCAGCCAAGCTCGTTACACCGGGGAGCTGTTTTTT.

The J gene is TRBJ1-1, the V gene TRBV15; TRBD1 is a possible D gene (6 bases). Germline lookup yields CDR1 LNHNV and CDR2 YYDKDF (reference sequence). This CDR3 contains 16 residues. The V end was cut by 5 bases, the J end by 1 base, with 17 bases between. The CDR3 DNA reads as TGTGCCACCAGCCCGTGGGCAGGGGCAGGGAACACTGAAGCTTTCTTT. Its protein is CATSPWAGAGNTEAFF.